This section outlines one T cell receptor (beta chain) sequence together with its context. This CDR3 is 12 amino acids long. The V gene lost 4 bases and the J gene lost 7 bases, with 11 bases spanning the gap. Germline lookup yields CDR1 SGHDT and CDR2 YYEEEE. A quantity of about 0.5 to 1 ug RNA underwent reverse transcription using random hexamers. Using its own MiXCR run on the immunoSEQ multiplex PCR reads, TCRdb lists one record per CDR3 protein. The repertoire holds about 190,000 distinct CDR3 sequences, approximately 95% seen once, with around 0.15% in the top ten. This sample was included in a study of CD8 T cells in Susac syndrome.

The sequencing input was CD8+ T cells from PBMCs. This rearrangement joins TRBV5-6 to TRBJ1-2; a weak D match, TRBD1 (5 bases). The receptor was derived from a human donor with Susac syndrome. The CDR3 sequence is CASSTGGGGYTF. Here the CDR3 DNA reads TGTGCCAGCAGCACAGGAGGAGGTGGCTACACCTTC.